This T cell receptor (beta chain) originates from a study of cytomegalovirus exposure and HLA in healthy donors. Germline values: CDR1 MNHEY, CDR2 SVGAGI. The CDR3 extends over 15 amino acids. PCR was performed using 60 Vbeta and 13 Jbeta primers. Data came from immunoSEQ multiplex PCR; TCRdb stores just in-frame clones and leaves some out. Of approximately 150,000 clones listed, approximately 80% are singletons. Details on this clone: At one end the junction does not follow the germline gene, possibly because of a read error.

This clonotype was obtained from a woman between 40 and 50 years old in good health and CMV-seropositive. Sequenced input: PBMCs. V is TRBV6-5 and J is TRBJ1-1, with D uncertain. The CDR3 loop is CASSYSGGLNAEAFF. CDR3 DNA: TGTGCCAGCAGTTACTCCGGTGGGCTGAACGCTGAAGCTTTCTTT.